This T cell receptor (beta chain) was retrieved from a study of OX40 agonist ivuxolimab in advanced cancers. Study overall: Ivuxolimab is an agonistic anti-OX40 (CD134) antibody, and patients were treated with it. The study, taken as a whole, reports: Several nonresponders also turned out to have low normalized T-cell clonal expansion. The study found that CD8+ T cells averaged more expanded clones than CD4+.

Sequenced by immunoSEQ multiplex PCR; TCRdb stores in-frame clones only, minus some. The sample carries tens of thousands of clones, around 94% recorded once. Notes on this clone: The antigen is not known.

The CDR3 is made up of 16 amino acids. Trimming cost V 4 bases and J 3 bases; bases outside gene matches: 9. Germline values: CDR1 PRHDT, CDR2 FYEKMQ (reference sequence). The clonotype comes from an adult with an advanced solid tumor such as melanoma, head and neck, liver or kidney cancer. The sequencing used CD4+ or CD8+ T cells sorted from blood, collected in a trial of the OX40 agonist ivuxolimab. The chain recombines TRBV13 with TRBJ1-1; 9 bases fit TRBD1. CDR3 sequence reads: CASSSSTGGGDTEAFF. Written as DNA, the CDR3 is TGTGCCAGCAGCTCCTCGACAGGGGGTGGGGACACTGAAGCTTTCTTT.